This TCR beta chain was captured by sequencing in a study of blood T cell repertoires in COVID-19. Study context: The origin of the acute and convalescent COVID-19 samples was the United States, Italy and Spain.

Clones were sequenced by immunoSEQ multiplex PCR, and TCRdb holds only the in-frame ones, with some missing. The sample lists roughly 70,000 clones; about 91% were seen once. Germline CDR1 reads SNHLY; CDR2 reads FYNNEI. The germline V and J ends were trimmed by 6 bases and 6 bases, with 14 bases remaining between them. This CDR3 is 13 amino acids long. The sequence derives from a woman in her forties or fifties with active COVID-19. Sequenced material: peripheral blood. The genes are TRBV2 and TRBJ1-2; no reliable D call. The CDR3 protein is CASSYLVVDGYTF. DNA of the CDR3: TGTGCCAGCAGCTATCTTGTGGTTGATGGCTACACCTTC.